This T cell receptor beta chain was sequenced in a study of blood T cell repertoires in COVID-19. The germline V gene has CDR1 SGHTA and CDR2 FQGNSA. This CDR3 has 16 amino acids. After removal of 5 bases from V and 8 bases from J, the junction contained 9 bases not matched to a gene. Method: immunoSEQ multiplex PCR; TCRdb's copy keeps in-frame clones and lacks some. The sample has 75,000 to 95,000 clones, 70% to 90% seen once; the top ten hold 2.9%. This sequence originates from an elderly woman with acute or convalescent COVID-19. The specimen was peripheral blood. V gene TRBV7-2 combines with J gene TRBJ2-1; 13 nucleotides agree with TRBD2. CDR3 amino acids: CASSPRLAGGSYEQFF. For the CDR3, the DNA is TGTGCCAGCAGCCCGCGACTAGCGGGGGGTAGCTATGAGCAGTTCTTC.